This T cell receptor beta chain was profiled in a study of a mutant IDH1 vaccine in newly diagnosed glioma. About the study: Patients' prior therapy spanned radiotherapy, temozolomide, or both; most underwent both. Participants attended visit V12, the safety follow-up, at week 35, and then attended visit V13 at week 47. Study results and limitations: Pseudoprogression seemed unlinked to shifts in top peripheral T cell clonotypes.

Time point in this sample: week 35, safety follow-up. Vaccinated patients received 300 ug of mutant IDH1 20-mer peptide per dose, with topical imiquimod. Weeks 1, 3, 5, 7, 11, 15, 19 and 23 were when patients received their eight vaccinations. Losses at the gene ends were 5 bases for V and 7 bases for J; bases not matched to a gene: 5. CDR3 size: 14 residues. Looked up from germline, CDR1 is KGHSH and CDR2 is LQKENI. The table came from immunoSEQ multiplex PCR; TCRdb's copy has only in-frame clones and leaves some out. The table includes about 68,000 clones, approximately 88% detected once. Remarks on this clone: The target antigen is unknown.

This sequence was found in a man between 18 and 35 years old with glioma. Sequencing used PBMCs, obtained from a glioma patient whose treatment included an IDH1 peptide vaccine. The rearrangement joins TRBV18 to TRBJ1-5; 10 bases line up with TRBD1. CDR3 sequence reads: CASSSTGGMQPQHF. CDR3 DNA: TGTGCCAGCTCATCGACAGGGGGCATGCAGCCCCAGCATTTT. Based on the CDR3 plus reference TRBV18 and TRBJ1-5, the full variable domain is NAGVMQNPRHLVRRRGQEARLRCSPMKGHSHVYWYRQLPEEGLKFMVYLQKENIIDESGMPKERFSAEFPKEGPSILRIQQVVRGDSAAYFCASSSTGGMQPQHFGDGTRLSIL.